This TCR beta chain comes out of a study of cytomegalovirus exposure and HLA in healthy donors. Study-wide results and limits: A highly shared variant cluster was judged a likely technical artifact.

The table lists this clone with a count of one. The antigen is not known. The junction departs from germline at one end; a sequencing error may be responsible. At the DNA level, this CDR3 is encoded by other sequences in the same sample as well. The CDR3 extends over 14 amino acids. CDR1 and CDR2 (germline): LGHNA, YSLEER. Amplification used 60 Vbeta primers and 13 Jbeta primers. Some clones are missing from TCRdb's copy, which holds only in-frame ones; the method was immunoSEQ multiplex PCR. The table records 150,000 to 200,000 clones, roughly 80% of them present only once. The clonotype was recovered from a male donor in good health and CMV-seropositive. The source material was PBMCs. This chain uses TRBV4-3 with TRBJ2-7, with D possibly matching TRBD1 (7 bases). Here the CDR3 DNA reads TGCGCCAGTAGCCCGTCCCAGGGGGGACACGAGCAGTACTTC. Translated, it gives CASSPSQGGHEQYF.